This TCR beta chain was identified in a study of T cells after yellow fever vaccination (dated by TCRdb to the late 2010s). Background on the whole study: Libraries from fractions with low cell numbers were prepared with the SMART-Seq v4 Ultra Low Input RNA kit. Bulk TCR alpha and beta repertoires were sequenced longitudinally to track T-cell clones before and after primary and booster YFV17D yellow fever vaccination. Two healthy male donors, one aged 18 to 30 and one aged 30 to 40 years, were included in the cohort. Blood was collected at multiple timepoints before and after primary and secondary immunization, and bulk PBMC replicates and cell subsets were isolated.

Remarks on this clonotype: Its antigen is still unknown. No per-base quality is available; no much larger clone lies one base away.

According to the germline V gene (reference sequence), CDR1 reads DFQATT and CDR2 reads SNEGSKA. The CDR3 sequence holds 14 residues, the cysteine and phenylalanine included. The sequence is cut down to CDR3 DNA, 42 bases in frame from base 1. The germline ends are 17 bases apart after V is trimmed by 6 bases and J by 6 bases. TCR cDNA was made using 5'RACE template switching, a step that added a universal primer site and unique molecular identifiers. cDNA synthesis was primed from both the TCR alpha and TCR beta constant segments. Library amplification involved two PCR steps, and the second step added sample barcodes and sequencing adapters. Sequencing of libraries was performed on Illumina HiSeq 2500 (2x100 bp) or NovaSeq (2x150 bp). The study's own analysis went as follows. MIGEC handled demultiplexing of reads and collapsing into UMI consensus sequences, while MiXCR performed V(D)J alignment. Using edgeR on replicate PBMC samples, clonotypes were called vaccine-responding if FDR was below 0.01 and the log2 fold change was above 5 up to day 15. Each bulk clonotype received a CD4 or CD8 identity based on whether the sequenced CD4 or CD8 repertoire contained that clonotype at higher abundance. TCRdb reprocessing: public reads trimmed at Q25 with fastp, clones called with MiXCR, in-frame beta chains kept. One record per CDR3 amino acid sequence lists the most common genes and DNA. It is TCRdb's table, rather than the study itself, that gives the V and J calls and clone size. For this sample the table gives roughly 500,000 distinct CDR3 sequences, of which about 19% were detected only once. The top ten hold roughly an eighth of the sample.

Sample treatment or condition, as interpreted from the label and publication: live attenuated yellow fever vaccine strain. At each blood-draw timepoint, two biological replicates of bulk PBMCs were obtained. A standard Ficoll-Paque protocol was used to isolate PBMCs from peripheral blood. TriZol was used to extract RNA from bulk PBMCs, CD4 and CD8 fractions, and dextramer-positive and dextramer-negative fractions. Overall study outcomes, separate from this receptor: The study included only two donors, which limits how far the findings can be generalized. After the booster, most of the clones that had expanded following primary vaccination were detected again (roughly 97% of CD4 and around 90% of CD8), which suggests that memory was broadly maintained. A small fraction of clonotypes showed up in both the CD4 and CD8 compartments, probably as a result of convergent recombination. FACS-sorted repertoires could contain abundant contaminating clonotypes from the bulk population, so computational filtering was required. Compared with the primary T-cell response, the secondary T-cell response was faster but weaker, reaching its peak on day 5 rather than on day 15.

In this chain, TRBV20-1 is recombined with TRBJ2-2; the D region may be TRBD1 or TRBD2, each matching 5 bases equally. Sequencing was performed on PBMCs, taken 15 days after the yellow fever booster vaccination. The receptor was isolated from a man aged 25-45 years who received the YFV17D yellow fever vaccine. DNA sequence: TGCAGTGCCTACAGCAACAGAGGGGCCGGGGAGCTGTTTTTT. It encodes CSAYSNRGAGELFF.